This TCR beta chain was recovered during a study of beta chain features in type 1 diabetes. This clone occurred a few times. Its antigen is currently unknown. CDR3 length equals 12 residues. Germline V gene lookup returns CDR1 MNHEY and CDR2 SMNVEV (reference sequence). Between the trimmed V and J ends, which lost 7 bases and 8 bases, there was a span of 12 bases. All of the isolated RNA was reverse transcribed, so expressed TCRB transcripts were sequenced. Generated by immunoSEQ multiplex PCR, the TCRdb table keeps only in-frame clones and is missing some. This repertoire shows about 660,000 clones, around an eighth found once; its top ten account for 0.035% to 0.045%. CD45RO/CCR7/CD25/CD127/CD95/CD27 staining was used to isolate CD4+ naive, central memory, regulatory and stem cell-like memory cells by sorting. Once sorted, every population was more than 95% pure. Findings and caveats of the study: Sequencing the cDNA could make cells with high TCR expression show up more than they should. Researchers report that Type 1 diabetes patients had moderately but significantly shorter TCRB CDR3s across all four CD4+ subsets. The question left open here concerned HLA type influencing TCRB rearrangement.

This receptor was identified in a man aged 18-30 years with type 1 diabetes. This sequence joins TRBV27 and TRBJ2-1; unclear D gene. The sample comprised naive CD4+ T cells from blood. Here the CDR3 DNA reads TGTGCCAGCATCTACCACGGCGATGAGCAGTTCTTC. Translating it yields CASIYHGDEQFF.